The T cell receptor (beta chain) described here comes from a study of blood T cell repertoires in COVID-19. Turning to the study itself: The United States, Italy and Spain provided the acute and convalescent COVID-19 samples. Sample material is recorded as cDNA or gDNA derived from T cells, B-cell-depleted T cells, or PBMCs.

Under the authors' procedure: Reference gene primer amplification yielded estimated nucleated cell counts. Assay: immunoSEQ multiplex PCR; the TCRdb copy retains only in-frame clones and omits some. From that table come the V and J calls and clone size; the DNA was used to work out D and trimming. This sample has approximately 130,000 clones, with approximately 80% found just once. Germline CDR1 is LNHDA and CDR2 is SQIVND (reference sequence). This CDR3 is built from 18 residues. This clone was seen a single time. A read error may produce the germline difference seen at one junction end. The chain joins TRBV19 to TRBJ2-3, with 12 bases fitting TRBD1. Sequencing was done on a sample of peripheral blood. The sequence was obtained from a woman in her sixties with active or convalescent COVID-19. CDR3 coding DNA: TGTGTCAGTAGTATTGGGGCCGGGACAGGGGGCGCGATAGATACGCAGTATTTT. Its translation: CVSSIGAGTGGAIDTQYF.